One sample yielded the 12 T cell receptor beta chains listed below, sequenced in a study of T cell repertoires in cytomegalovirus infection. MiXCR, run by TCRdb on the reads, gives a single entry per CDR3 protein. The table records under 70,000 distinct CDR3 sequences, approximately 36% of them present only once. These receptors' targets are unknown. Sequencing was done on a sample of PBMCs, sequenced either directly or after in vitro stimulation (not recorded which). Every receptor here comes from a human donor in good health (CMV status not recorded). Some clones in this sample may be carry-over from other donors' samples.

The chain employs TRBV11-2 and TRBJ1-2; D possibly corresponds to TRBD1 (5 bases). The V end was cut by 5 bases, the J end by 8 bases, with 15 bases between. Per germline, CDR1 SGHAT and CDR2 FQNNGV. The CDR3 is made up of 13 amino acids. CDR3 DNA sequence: TGTGCCAGCAGCACCACAGGTCTAGGAGGCTACACCTTC. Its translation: CASSTTGLGGYTF.

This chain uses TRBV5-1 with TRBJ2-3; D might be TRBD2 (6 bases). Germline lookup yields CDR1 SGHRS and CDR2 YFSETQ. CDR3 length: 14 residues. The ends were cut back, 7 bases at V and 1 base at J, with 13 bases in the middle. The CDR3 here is CASRKERGTDTQYF. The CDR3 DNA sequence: TGCGCCAGCCGGAAAGAGCGGGGCACAGATACGCAGTATTTT.

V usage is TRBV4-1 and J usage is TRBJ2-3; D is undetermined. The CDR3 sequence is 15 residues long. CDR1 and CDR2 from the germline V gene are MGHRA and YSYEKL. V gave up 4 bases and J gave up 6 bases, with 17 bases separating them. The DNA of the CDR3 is TGCGCCAGCAGCCTCGCCCAATTCCGAGCGGATACGCAGTATTTT. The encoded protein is CASSLAQFRADTQYF.

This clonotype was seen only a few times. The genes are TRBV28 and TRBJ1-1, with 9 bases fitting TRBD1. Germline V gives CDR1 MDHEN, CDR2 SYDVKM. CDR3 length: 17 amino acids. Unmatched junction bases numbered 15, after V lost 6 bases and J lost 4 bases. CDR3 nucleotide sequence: TGTGCCAGCAGCCTAACGTCCGGACAGGGGTTAATCACTGAAGCTTTCTTT. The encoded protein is CASSLTSGQGLITEAFF.

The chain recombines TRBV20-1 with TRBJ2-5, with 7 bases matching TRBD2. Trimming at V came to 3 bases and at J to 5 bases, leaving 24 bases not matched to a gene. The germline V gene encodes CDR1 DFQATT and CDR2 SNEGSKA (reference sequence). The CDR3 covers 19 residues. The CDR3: CSASPTSGGRMGLVETQYF. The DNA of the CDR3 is TGCAGTGCTAGCCCCACCTCTGGCGGGAGAATGGGGTTGGTGGAGACCCAGTACTTC.

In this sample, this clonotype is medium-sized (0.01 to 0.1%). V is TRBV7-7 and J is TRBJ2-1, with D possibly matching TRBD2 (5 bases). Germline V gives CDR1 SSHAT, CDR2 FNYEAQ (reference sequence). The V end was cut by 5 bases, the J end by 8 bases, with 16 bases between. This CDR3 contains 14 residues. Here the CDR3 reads CASSLIGNGDEQFF. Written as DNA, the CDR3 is TGTGCCAGCAGCCTCATCGGGAACGGTGATGAGCAGTTCTTC.

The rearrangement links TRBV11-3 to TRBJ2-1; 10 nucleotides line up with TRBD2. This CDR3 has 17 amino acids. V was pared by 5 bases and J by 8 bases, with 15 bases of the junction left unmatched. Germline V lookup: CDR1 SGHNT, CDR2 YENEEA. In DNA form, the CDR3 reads TGTGCCAGCAGCGTCGGACTTGGGCTAGCGGGAGACGATGAGCAGTTCTTC. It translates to CASSVGLGLAGDDEQFF.

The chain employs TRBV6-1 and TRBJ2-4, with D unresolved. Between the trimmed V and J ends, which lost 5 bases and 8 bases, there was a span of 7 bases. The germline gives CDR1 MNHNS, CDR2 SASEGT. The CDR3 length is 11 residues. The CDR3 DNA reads TGTGCCAGCAGTCCTGCATACATTCAGTACTTC. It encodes CASSPAYIQYF.

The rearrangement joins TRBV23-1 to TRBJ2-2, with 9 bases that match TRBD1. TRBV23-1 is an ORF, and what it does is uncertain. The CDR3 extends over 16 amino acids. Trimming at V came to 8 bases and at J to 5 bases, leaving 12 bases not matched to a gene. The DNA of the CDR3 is TGCGCCAGCTTTATAGAACAGGGGGCCCAAACCGGGGAGCTGTTTTTT. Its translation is CASFIEQGAQTGELFF.

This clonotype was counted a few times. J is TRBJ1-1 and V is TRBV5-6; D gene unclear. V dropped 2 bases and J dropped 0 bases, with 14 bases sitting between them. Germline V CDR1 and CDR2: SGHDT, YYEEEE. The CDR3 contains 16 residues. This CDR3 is CASSFAWREMNTEAFF. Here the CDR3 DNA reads TGTGCCAGCAGCTTTGCTTGGAGAGAGATGAACACTGAAGCTTTCTTT.

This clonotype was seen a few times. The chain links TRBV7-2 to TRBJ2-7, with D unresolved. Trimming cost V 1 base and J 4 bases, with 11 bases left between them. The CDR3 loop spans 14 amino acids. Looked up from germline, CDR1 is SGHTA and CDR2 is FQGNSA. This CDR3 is CASSLGPLSYEQYF. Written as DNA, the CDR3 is TGTGCCAGCAGCTTAGGTCCCCTGTCTTACGAGCAGTACTTC.

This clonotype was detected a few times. The CDR3 DNA is TGCAGTGCCGGCAGGGTGGCCGAGCAGTACTTC. Its protein is CSAGRVAEQYF. This chain uses TRBV20-1 with TRBJ2-7; a possible D gene is TRBD1 (5 bases). Per germline, CDR1 DFQATT and CDR2 SNEGSKA (reference sequence). V lost 6 bases and J 6 bases, leaving 12 bases between the germline ends. This CDR3 has 11 residues.